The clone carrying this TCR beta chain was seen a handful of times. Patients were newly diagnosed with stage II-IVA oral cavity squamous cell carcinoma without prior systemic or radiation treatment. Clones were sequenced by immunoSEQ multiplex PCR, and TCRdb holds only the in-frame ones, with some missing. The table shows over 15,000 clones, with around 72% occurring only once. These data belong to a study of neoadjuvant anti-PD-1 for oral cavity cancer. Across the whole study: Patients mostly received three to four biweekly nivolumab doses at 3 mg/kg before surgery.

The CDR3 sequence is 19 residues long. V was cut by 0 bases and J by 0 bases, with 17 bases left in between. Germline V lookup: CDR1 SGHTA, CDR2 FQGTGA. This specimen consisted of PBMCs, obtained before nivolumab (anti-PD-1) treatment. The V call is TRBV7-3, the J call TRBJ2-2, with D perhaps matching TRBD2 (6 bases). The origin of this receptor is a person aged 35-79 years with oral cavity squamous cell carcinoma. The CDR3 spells CASSLTHAAGRTNTGELFF. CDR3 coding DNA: TGTGCCAGCAGCTTAACTCACGCCGCAGGGAGGACGAACACCGGGGAGCTGTTTTTT. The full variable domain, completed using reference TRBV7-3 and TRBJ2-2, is GAGVSQTPSNKVTEKGKYVELRCDPISGHTALYWYRQSLGQGPEFLIYFQGTGAADDSGLPNDRFFAVRPEGSVSTLKIQRTERGDSAVYLCASSLTHAAGRTNTGELFFGEGSRLTVL.